This T cell receptor (beta chain) was sequenced during a study of molecular identifiers for immune sequencing clone quantification. Using its own MiXCR run on the PCR reads, TCRdb lists one record per CDR3 protein. The table lists around 480,000 distinct CDR3 sequences, about a fifth of them singletons. CDR1 is SGHRS, CDR2 YFSETQ, per germline. The CDR3 sequence is 15 residues long. Germline trimming cut 7 bases from V and 4 bases from J; bases unmatched to any gene: 7. A note on this clonotype: This may arise from a read error, as a much more abundant clone is one base away.

The sequenced sample was naive CD8+ T cells from blood, with Jurkat cell RNA spiked in. The subset: FACS-sorted CD8+CD4-CCR7+CD45RA+ naive T cells. The chain uses TRBV5-1 and TRBJ2-3; 12 bases agree with TRBD2. The TCR comes from a human donor in good health. Some libraries in this study had Jurkat cell RNA spiked in. CDR3 sequence: CASGLTSGGPDTQYF. The CDR3 DNA is TGCGCCAGCGGCCTTACTAGCGGGGGGCCAGATACGCAGTATTTT.